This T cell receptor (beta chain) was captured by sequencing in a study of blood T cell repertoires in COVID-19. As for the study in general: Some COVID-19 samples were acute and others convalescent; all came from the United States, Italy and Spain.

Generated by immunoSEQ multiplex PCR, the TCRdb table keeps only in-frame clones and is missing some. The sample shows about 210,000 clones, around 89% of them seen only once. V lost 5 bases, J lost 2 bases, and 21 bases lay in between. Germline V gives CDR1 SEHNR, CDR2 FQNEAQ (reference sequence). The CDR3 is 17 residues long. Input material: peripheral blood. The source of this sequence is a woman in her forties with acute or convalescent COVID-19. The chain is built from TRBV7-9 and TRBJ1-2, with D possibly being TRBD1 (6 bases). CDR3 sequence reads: CASSLMTRQALNYGYTF. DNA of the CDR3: TGTGCCAGCAGCCTAATGACAAGACAGGCACTGAACTATGGCTACACCTTC. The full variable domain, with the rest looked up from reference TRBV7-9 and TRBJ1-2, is DTGVSQNPRHKITKRGQNVTFRCDPISEHNRLYWYRQTLGQGPEFLTYFQNEAQLEKSRLLSDRFSAERPKGSFSTLEIQRTEQGDSAMYLCASSLMTRQALNYGYTFGSGTRLTVV.